Following are 12 T cell receptor beta chains from one sample sequenced in a study of blood T cell repertoires in COVID-19. Repertoires were generated with immunoSEQ multiplex PCR, while TCRdb's copy carries only in-frame clones and drops some. The sample lists fewer than 300,000 clones, approximately 82% occurring once. Sequencing was performed on peripheral blood. The receptors stem from a woman between 65 and 79 years old with active or convalescent COVID-19.

The V gene is TRBV7-8, the J gene TRBJ2-1; 10 bases are shared with TRBD2. This CDR3 has 16 residues. Germline CDR1 SGHVS, CDR2 FQNEAQ. The ends lost 4 bases at V and 0 bases at J; junction bases unmatched: 3. CDR3 bases: TGTGCCAGCAGCTACTCTAGCGGGAGCTCCTACAATGAGCAGTTCTTC. Amino acid sequence: CASSYSSGSSYNEQFF. The variable domain in full, completed from reference TRBV7-8 and TRBJ2-1, reads GAGVSQSPRYKVAKRGQDVALRCDPISGHVSLFWYQQALGQGPEFLTYFQNEAQLDKSGLPSDRFFAERPEGSVSTLKIQRTQQEDSAVYLCASSYSSGSSYNEQFFGPGTRLTVL.

The chain recombines TRBV10-2 with TRBJ2-3; 12 bases line up with TRBD2. CDR1 and CDR2 from the germline V gene are WSHSY and SAAADI. CDR3 length equals 21 residues. After removal of 4 bases from V and 0 bases from J, the junction contained 17 bases not matched to a gene. CDR3 residues: CASSGRLGGLAGGPSTDTQYF. The CDR3 DNA reads as TGCGCCAGCAGTGGAAGGTTGGGGGGACTAGCGGGCGGACCCAGCACAGATACGCAGTATTTT.

The gene calls are TRBV28 and TRBJ2-3; D may be TRBD1 (5 bases). Germline V gene data show CDR1 as MDHEN and CDR2 as SYDVKM. V was cut by 7 bases and J by 2 bases, with 10 bases left in between. The CDR3 is made up of 13 amino acids. In DNA form, the CDR3 reads TGTGCCAGCACCTCCGGACACACAGATACGCAGTATTTT. Its protein is CASTSGHTDTQYF.

The rearrangement links TRBV6-5 to TRBJ1-2; D is uncertain. The V gene's germline CDR1 is MNHEY and CDR2 SVGAGI. Trimming pared 6 bases from V and 6 bases from J, leaving 20 bases between. The CDR3 is made up of 15 amino acids. DNA for the CDR3: TGTGCCAGCAGATTACGGCGACCCTCCCGGGATGGCTACACCTTC. Translation gives CASRLRRPSRDGYTF.

The chain has TRBV19 and TRBJ1-2; 7 bases align to TRBD1. With 3 bases clipped from V and 4 bases from J, the junction kept 8 bases outside the gene matches. CDR3 length: 15 residues. Germline CDR1 reads LNHDA; CDR2 reads SQIVND (reference sequence). Here the CDR3 DNA reads TGTGCCAGTAGTATGGGCTCCCGGGACAGCTATGGCTACACCTTC. It specifies CASSMGSRDSYGYTF.

The chain combines TRBV7-9 with TRBJ1-1; D is ambiguous. The CDR3 consists of 14 residues. Germline V lookup: CDR1 SEHNR, CDR2 FQNEAQ (reference sequence). Trimming removed 5 bases at V and 3 bases at J, with 13 bases between. This chain's CDR3 is CASSPSGSDTEAFF. The CDR3 DNA is TGTGCCAGCAGCCCGTCGGGTTCCGACACTGAAGCTTTCTTT.

The chain employs TRBV6-2 or TRBV6-3 and TRBJ2-7, with 7 nucleotides matching TRBD2. CDR3 size: 15 residues. Losses at the gene ends were 0 bases for V and 2 bases for J; bases not matched to a gene: 4. Germline V gene lookup returns CDR1 MNHEY and CDR2 SVGEGT. The CDR3 DNA follows: TGTGCCAGCAGTTACTCTACAGCGGGGCCCTACGAGCAGTACTTC. It translates to CASSYSTAGPYEQYF.

The V gene is TRBV5-4, the J gene TRBJ1-2; TRBD1 agrees at 11 bases. Germline V gene lookup returns CDR1 SGHNT and CDR2 YYREEE (reference sequence). Unmatched junction bases numbered 5, after V lost 0 bases and J lost 4 bases. There are 16 residues in the CDR3. CDR3 in DNA: TGTGCCAGCAGCTTGGCCCGGACAGGGGGCAGCTATGGCTACACCTTC. This encodes CASSLARTGGSYGYTF.

The chain recombines TRBV18 with TRBJ1-1, with D hard to call. This CDR3 contains 14 residues. CDR1 and CDR2 (germline): KGHSH, LQKENI. Trimming left V 3 bases short and J 2 bases short, with 10 bases between. Written as DNA, the CDR3 is TGTGCCAGCTCACCTCTGGAGGGCAACACTGAAGCTTTCTTT. Its protein is CASSPLEGNTEAFF.

This clone came up once. The V call is TRBV7-2, the J call TRBJ2-7; perhaps TRBD1 as D (8 bases). V lost 8 bases, J lost 8 bases, and 25 bases lay in between. This CDR3 is 15 amino acids long. The germline CDR1 and CDR2 sequences are SGHTA and FQGNSA. The CDR3 DNA reads as TGTGCCAGCCTCCGGACAGGGACTACTTTCGGCAAGCAGTACTTC. This codes for CASLRTGTTFGKQYF.

In nucleotides, the CDR3 is TGTGCCAGCAGTAAGGAACCAATACAGGGGAGAGCTTTCTTT. Translating it yields CASSKEPIQGRAFF. The genes are TRBV2 and TRBJ1-1; TRBD1 aligns across 7 bases. V was clipped by 5 bases and J by 10 bases; unmatched bases: 13. This CDR3 has 14 amino acids. Germline V gene data show CDR1 as SNHLY and CDR2 as FYNNEI. Full variable domain (remainder filled in from reference TRBV2 and TRBJ1-1): EPEVTQTPSHQVTQMGQEVILRCVPISNHLYFYWYRQILGQKVEFLVSFYNNEISEKSEIFDDQFSVERPDGSNFTLKIRSTKLEDSAMYFCASSKEPIQGRAFFGQGTRLTVV.

The rearrangement joins TRBV12-3 or TRBV12-4 to TRBJ1-2, with a tentative D call TRBD1 (5 bases). CDR3 length equals 13 residues. V lost 8 bases and J lost 2, with 12 bases in between. The CDR3 loop is CASLAQGNYGYTF. In nucleotides, the CDR3 is TGTGCCAGCCTCGCCCAGGGCAACTATGGCTACACCTTC.